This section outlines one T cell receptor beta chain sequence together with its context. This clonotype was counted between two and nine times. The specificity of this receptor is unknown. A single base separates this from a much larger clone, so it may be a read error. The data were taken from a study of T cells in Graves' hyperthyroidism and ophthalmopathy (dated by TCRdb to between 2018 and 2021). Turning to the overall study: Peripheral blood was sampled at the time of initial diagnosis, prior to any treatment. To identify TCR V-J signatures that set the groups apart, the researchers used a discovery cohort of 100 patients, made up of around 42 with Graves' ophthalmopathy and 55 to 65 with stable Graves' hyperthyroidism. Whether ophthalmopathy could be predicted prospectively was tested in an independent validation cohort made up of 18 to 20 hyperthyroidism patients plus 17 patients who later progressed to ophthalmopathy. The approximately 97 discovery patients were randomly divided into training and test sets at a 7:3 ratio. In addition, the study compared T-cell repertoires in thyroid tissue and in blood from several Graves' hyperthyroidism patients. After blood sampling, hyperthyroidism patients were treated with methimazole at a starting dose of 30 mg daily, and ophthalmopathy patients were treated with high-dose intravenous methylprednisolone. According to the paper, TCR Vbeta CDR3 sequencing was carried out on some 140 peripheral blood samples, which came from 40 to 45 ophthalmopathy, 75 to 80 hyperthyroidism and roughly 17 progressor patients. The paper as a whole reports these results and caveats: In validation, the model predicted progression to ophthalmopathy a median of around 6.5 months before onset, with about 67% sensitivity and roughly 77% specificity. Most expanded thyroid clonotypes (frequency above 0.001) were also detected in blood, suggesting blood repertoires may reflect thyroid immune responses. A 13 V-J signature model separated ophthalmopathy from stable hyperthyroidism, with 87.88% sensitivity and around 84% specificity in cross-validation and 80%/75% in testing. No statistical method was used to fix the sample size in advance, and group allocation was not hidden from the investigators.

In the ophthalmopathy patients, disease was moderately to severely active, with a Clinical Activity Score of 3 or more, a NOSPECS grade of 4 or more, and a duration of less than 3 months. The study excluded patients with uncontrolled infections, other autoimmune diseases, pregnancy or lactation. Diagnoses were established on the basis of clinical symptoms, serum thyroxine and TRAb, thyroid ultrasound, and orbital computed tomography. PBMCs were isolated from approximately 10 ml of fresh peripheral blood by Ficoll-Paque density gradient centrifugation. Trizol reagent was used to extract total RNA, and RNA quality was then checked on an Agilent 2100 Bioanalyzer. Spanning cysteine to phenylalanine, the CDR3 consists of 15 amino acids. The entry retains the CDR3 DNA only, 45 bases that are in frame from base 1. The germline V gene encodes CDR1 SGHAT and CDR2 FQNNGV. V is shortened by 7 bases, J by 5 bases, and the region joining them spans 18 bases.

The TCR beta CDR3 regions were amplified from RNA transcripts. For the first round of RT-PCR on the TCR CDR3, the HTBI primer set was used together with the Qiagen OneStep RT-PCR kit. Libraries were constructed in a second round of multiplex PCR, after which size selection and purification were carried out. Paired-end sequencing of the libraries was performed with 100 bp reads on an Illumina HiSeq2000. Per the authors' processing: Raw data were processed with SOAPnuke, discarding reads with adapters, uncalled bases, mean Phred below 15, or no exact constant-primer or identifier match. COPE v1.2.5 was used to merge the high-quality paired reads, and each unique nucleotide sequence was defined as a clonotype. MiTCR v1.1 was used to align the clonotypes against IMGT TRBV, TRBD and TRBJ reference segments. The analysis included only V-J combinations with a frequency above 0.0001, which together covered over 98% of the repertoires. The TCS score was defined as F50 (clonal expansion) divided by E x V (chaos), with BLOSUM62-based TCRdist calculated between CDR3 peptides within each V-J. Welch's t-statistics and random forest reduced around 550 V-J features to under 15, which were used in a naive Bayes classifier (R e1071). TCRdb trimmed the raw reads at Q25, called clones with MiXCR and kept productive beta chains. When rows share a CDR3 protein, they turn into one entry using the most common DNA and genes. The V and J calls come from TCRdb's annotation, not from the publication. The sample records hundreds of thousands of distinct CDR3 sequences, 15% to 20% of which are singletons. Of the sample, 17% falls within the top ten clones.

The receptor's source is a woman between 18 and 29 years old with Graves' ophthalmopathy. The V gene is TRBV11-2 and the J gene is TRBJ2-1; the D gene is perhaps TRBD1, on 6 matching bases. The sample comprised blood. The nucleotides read TGTGCCAGCACCAAGCCCAGGGGAGACCACAATGAGCAGTTCTTC. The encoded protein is CASTKPRGDHNEQFF.